Reported below is one T cell receptor (beta chain). Its antigen is not yet known. Base qualities are not recorded, but no much larger clone differs from it by a single base. V and J lose 4 bases and 4 bases, and a span of 13 bases separates them. CDR1 and CDR2 are read off the germline V gene (reference sequence) as SSHAT and FNYEAQ. From its cysteine to its phenylalanine, the CDR3 spans 15 amino acids. Solely the CDR3 DNA is kept, with 45 bases framed from the first base. RNA was extracted using the RNeasy kit, and about 0.45 to 1 microgram was reverse transcribed with random hexamers. TCR beta CDR3 regions were amplified with the immunoSEQ multiplex PCR assay covering 54 Vbeta and 13 Jbeta segments. PCR amplification bias was corrected by using a synthetic template baseline for primer optimization and computational correction. On the study's bioinformatics: Reads were annotated to V, D and J genes according to IMGT and were analyzed with immunoSEQ Analyzer, with only productive sequences retained. Clonality was calculated as one minus the Shannon entropy normalized by log2 of the number of productive unique sequences. For each patient and control, public and private clones were evaluated within the 100 most prevalent clones. Susac-specific clones were defined as absent from healthy and MS cohorts, over a thousand published viral clones and other ImmuneACCESS disease sequences. TCRdb reran the public reads through fastp at Q25 and MiXCR, keeping productive beta chains. Merged by CDR3 protein, the rows form single entries marked with the most common genes and DNA. It is TCRdb's table, rather than the study itself, that gives the V and J calls and clone size. In all, the sample holds under 150,000 distinct CDR3 sequences, and approximately 93% of those were seen once. The ten largest clones add up to 0.25% to 0.3% of the sample.

The data stem from a study of CD8 T cells in Susac syndrome (dated by TCRdb to the late 2010s). As for the study more broadly: The study used repertoire sequencing to test whether antigen drove CD8+ T cell activation and differentiation in Susac syndrome. Clonality of the CD8+ T cell repertoire was compared between about a dozen healthy donors, roughly 14 Susac syndrome patients and fewer than 16 multiple sclerosis patients.

Peripheral blood CD8+ and CD4+ T cells from healthy donors, Susac syndrome patients and multiple sclerosis patients were profiled by high-throughput TCR beta sequencing. Healthy donors were age- and sex-matched controls. Bulk CD8+ and CD4+ T cells were purified magnetically by negative isolation, whereas CD8+ TEMRA cells were enriched by FACS. Blood was collected in EDTA tubes and processed within 24 hours, with PBMCs isolated through density gradient centrifugation. PBMCs intended for TCR sequencing were cryopreserved in liquid nitrogen and thawed later in a water bath at 37 degrees C. Purity of sorted or isolated CD4+, CD8+ and CD8+ TEMRA cells was at least 90%. The investigation overall reported the following: The number of individuals in the TCR sequencing and HLA analysis was acknowledged as relatively small.

The sequenced sample was CD8+ T cells from PBMCs. Recombination joined TRBV7-7 with TRBJ2-2; TRBD2 is a weak D gene call, 6 bases matching. The sequence derives from a human donor in good health. The CDR3 region reads CASSYATSPTGELFF. The DNA is as follows: TGTGCCAGCAGCTACGCCACTAGCCCCACCGGGGAGCTGTTTTTT. Reference TRBV7-7 and TRBJ2-2 genes cover what lies past the CDR3, so the full variable domain is GAGVSQSPRYKVTKRGQDVTLRCDPISSHATLYWYQQALGQGPEFLTYFNYEAQPDKSGLPSDRFSAERPEGSISTLTIQRTEQRDSAMYRCASSYATSPTGELFFGEGSRLTVL.